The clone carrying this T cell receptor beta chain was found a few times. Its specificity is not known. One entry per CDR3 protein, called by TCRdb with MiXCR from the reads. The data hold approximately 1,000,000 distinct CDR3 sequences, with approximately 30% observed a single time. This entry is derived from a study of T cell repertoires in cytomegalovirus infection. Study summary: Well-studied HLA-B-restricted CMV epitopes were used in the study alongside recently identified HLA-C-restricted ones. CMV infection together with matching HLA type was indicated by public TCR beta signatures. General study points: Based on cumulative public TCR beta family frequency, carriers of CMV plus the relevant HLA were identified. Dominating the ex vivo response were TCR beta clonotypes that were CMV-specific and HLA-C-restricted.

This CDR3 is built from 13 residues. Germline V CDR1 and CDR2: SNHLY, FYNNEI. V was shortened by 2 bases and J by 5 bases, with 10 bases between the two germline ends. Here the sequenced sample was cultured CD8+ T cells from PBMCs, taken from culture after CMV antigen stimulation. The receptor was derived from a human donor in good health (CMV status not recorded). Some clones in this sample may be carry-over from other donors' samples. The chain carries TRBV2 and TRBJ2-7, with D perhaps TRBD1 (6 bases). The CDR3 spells CASSEPGQNEQYF. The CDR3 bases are TGTGCCAGCAGTGAACCGGGACAAAACGAGCAGTACTTC.